This T cell receptor beta chain was observed in a study of T cells in Graves' hyperthyroidism and ophthalmopathy. There were TCR beta CDR3 regions amplified from RNA transcripts. First-round RT-PCR targeting the TCR CDR3 was performed with the HTBI primer set. TCRdb re-called the multiplex PCR reads through MiXCR, storing one row per CDR3 protein. The sample yields 190,000 or so distinct CDR3 sequences, 15% to 20% seen once. This clonotype was seen once. This sequence may be a read error, since a much larger clone differs from it by one base. Germline CDR1 and CDR2: MNHNS and SASEGT. This CDR3 is built from 16 residues. V was clipped by 6 bases and J by 4 bases; unmatched bases: 10.

This chain links TRBV6-1 with TRBJ2-5, with 11 bases identical to TRBD2. The sequencing input was blood. This TCR derives from a man aged 35 to 55 with Graves' hyperthyroidism. The CDR3 DNA follows: TGTGCCAGCAGAGCCATGACTAGCGGGGCGGGAGAGACCCAGTACTTC. Amino acids: CASRAMTSGAGETQYF.